This T cell receptor (beta chain) originates from a study of blood T cell repertoires in COVID-19. Measured with immunoSEQ multiplex PCR; TCRdb has only the in-frame clones, and not every one. The sample lists 150,000 to 200,000 clones, around 83% occurring once. The sequenced sample consisted of peripheral blood. This TCR was sampled from a woman aged 70 to 79 with COVID-19, enrolled during active disease.

The CDR3 coding sequence is TGTGCCAGCGGAGGGAAAGGGAAGGTGAACACTGAAGCTTTCTTT. Encoded protein: CASGGKGKVNTEAFF. The rearrangement uses TRBV2 and TRBJ1-1; no reliable D call. Germline loops: CDR1 SNHLY, CDR2 FYNNEI. V lost 8 bases to trimming and J lost 0 bases, with 16 bases between them. The CDR3 runs to 15 residues.